A single sample is the source of the 10 T cell receptor beta chains below, sequenced in a study of blood T cell repertoires in COVID-19. Clones were sequenced by immunoSEQ multiplex PCR, and TCRdb holds only the in-frame ones, with some missing. The data show 200,000 to 250,000 clones, with around nine tenths seen just once and around 17% held by the top ten. Sequenced input: peripheral blood. These receptors came from a man aged 45-65 years with COVID-19, enrolled during active disease.

V usage is TRBV29-1 and J usage is TRBJ1-5, with 10 bases identical to TRBD1. From germline, CDR1 is SQVTM and CDR2 ANQGSEA. This CDR3 region has 14 residues. Losses at the gene ends were 4 bases for V and 7 bases for J; bases not matched to a gene: 7. The CDR3 DNA reads as TGCAGCGTTGCCGGGACAGGGGCTAACCAGCCCCAGCATTTT. Amino acid sequence: CSVAGTGANQPQHF.

This rearrangement joins TRBV11-2 to TRBJ2-1; 8 positions agree with TRBD2. The CDR3 spans 18 residues. CDR1 is SGHAT and CDR2 is FQNNGV in the germline V gene. The junction had 18 bases not matched to a gene; V was cut back by 4 bases and J by 7 bases. CDR3 loop: CASSSAGLALDMHNEQFF. CDR3 DNA sequence: TGTGCCAGCAGCTCCGCCGGACTAGCACTTGATATGCATAATGAGCAGTTCTTC.

The genes are TRBV11-3 and TRBJ2-7, with D possibly TRBD1 on 6 matching bases. The CDR3 is 14 amino acids. Deletions cut 0 bases from V and 3 bases from J, with 9 bases between. Germline CDR1 and CDR2: SGHNT and YENEEA. The CDR3 nucleotides read TGTGCCAGCAGCTTAGAGGGGGCGCGCTACGAGCAGTACTTC. Its translation: CASSLEGARYEQYF.

This clone was detected only once. This chain uses TRBV10-3 with TRBJ2-3; 9 nucleotides agree with TRBD1. Germline V CDR1 and CDR2: ENHRY, SYGVKD. J lost 2 bases, V lost 7 bases, and 4 bases had no gene match. This CDR3 comprises 14 residues. The CDR3 DNA reads as TGTGCCATCACCCGGGACAGGGTCACAGATACGCAGTATTTT. Translation gives CAITRDRVTDTQYF.

The gene calls are TRBV6-2 or TRBV6-3 and TRBJ1-5; TRBD1 matches at 11 bases. CDR3 length: 14 residues. The germline V gene encodes CDR1 MNHEY and CDR2 SVGEGT. V gave up 4 bases and J gave up 7 bases; unmatched junction bases: 3. The CDR3 nucleotides read TGTGCCAGCAGTTGGACAGGGGGCCTCCAGCCCCAGCATTTT. This gives the protein CASSWTGGLQPQHF.

The chain uses TRBV24-1 and TRBJ2-2; TRBD1 agrees at 10 bases. Germline V gene lookup returns CDR1 KGHDR and CDR2 SFDVKD. V was pared by 3 bases and J by 5 bases, with 8 bases of the junction left unmatched. The CDR3 is 17 amino acids. DNA for the CDR3: TGTGCCACCAGTGATACACCGGGACAGGGGTCTACCGGGGAGCTGTTTTTT. It encodes CATSDTPGQGSTGELFF.

This clone was found a few times. The V gene is TRBV7-2, the J gene TRBJ2-3, with a possible D match to TRBD1 (5 bases). The length of the CDR3 is 15 residues. The germline V gene has CDR1 SGHTA and CDR2 FQGNSA. The V end was cut by 5 bases, the J end by 4 bases, with 16 bases between. The CDR3 protein is CASSPLVVGADTQYF. Written as DNA, the CDR3 is TGTGCCAGCAGCCCACTGGTGGTAGGGGCAGATACGCAGTATTTT.

The J gene is TRBJ2-5, the V gene TRBV7-3, with 10 bases fitting TRBD2. Germline lookup yields CDR1 SGHTA and CDR2 FQGTGA. CDR3 length: 14 residues. V was clipped by 5 bases and J by 2 bases; unmatched bases: 2. The CDR3 DNA sequence: TGTGCCAGCAGCCCTAGCGGGGGACAAGAGACCCAGTACTTC. The encoded protein is CASSPSGGQETQYF.

V usage is TRBV28 and J usage is TRBJ1-3, with D maybe TRBD1 (5 bases). In germline, CDR1 is MDHEN, CDR2 SYDVKM. Trimming stripped 8 bases from V and 3 bases from J, with 11 bases between. This CDR3 has 13 residues. CDR3 loop: CASVGADGNTIYF. CDR3 coding DNA: TGTGCCAGCGTAGGGGCAGATGGAAACACCATATATTTT. Full variable domain (outside the CDR3, taken from reference TRBV28 and TRBJ1-3): DVKVTQSSRYLVKRTGEKVFLECVQDMDHENMFWYRQDPGLGLRLIYFSYDVKMKEKGDIPEGYSVSREKKERFSLILESASTNQTSMYLCASVGADGNTIYFGEGSWLTVV.

V and J are TRBV7-2 and TRBJ1-4; 7 positions match TRBD1. Germline V gives CDR1 SGHTA, CDR2 FQGNSA. This CDR3 region has 15 residues. The J segment lost 4 bases and the V segment lost 1 base, leaving 3 bases of the junction unmatched. The CDR3 reads CASSLGDRDNEKLFF. The CDR3 nucleotides read TGTGCCAGCAGCTTAGGGGACAGAGATAATGAAAAACTGTTTTTT.